A single sample gave rise to the 25 T cell receptor beta chains below, sequenced in a study of shared clonotypes between healthy human individuals. Assay: immunoSEQ multiplex PCR; the TCRdb copy retains only in-frame clones and omits some. Of about 2 million clones listed, approximately 95% are singletons. CD45RO-negative, CCR7-selected cells formed the naive CD8 fraction, which excluded terminally differentiated effector memory CD45RA+ cells. Sequenced sample: naive CD8+ T cells sorted from blood. These TCRs come from a man younger than 35 in good health.

This clone was seen only once. J is TRBJ1-4 and V is TRBV7-2; D is undetermined. Germline V gene lookup returns CDR1 SGHTA and CDR2 FQGNSA. This CDR3 has 16 amino acids. V was trimmed by 1 base and J by 4 bases, leaving 13 bases between them. CDR3: CASSLDLEGINEKLFF. The CDR3 DNA sequence: TGTGCCAGCAGCTTAGACCTGGAGGGAATTAATGAAAAACTGTTTTTT.

The chain recombines TRBV5-6 with TRBJ1-2; tentative D call: TRBD1 (5 bases). Germline lookup yields CDR1 SGHDT and CDR2 YYEEEE. This CDR3 has 13 residues. V lost 3 bases to trimming and J lost 3 bases, with 9 bases between them. DNA for the CDR3: TGTGCCAGCAGCTACGGGACGGACTATGGCTACACCTTC. Translating gives CASSYGTDYGYTF.

About this clone: This sample also contains other DNA sequences that code for the same CDR3. The rearrangement joins TRBV7-9 to TRBJ2-7; D unclear. This CDR3 spans 13 amino acids. The germline V gene encodes CDR1 SEHNR and CDR2 FQNEAQ (reference sequence). V lost 3 bases and J lost 4, with 10 bases in between. The CDR3 bases are TGTGCCAGCAGCTTGACCGGTGATTACGAGCAGTACTTC. Its translation: CASSLTGDYEQYF.

The J gene is TRBJ2-1, the V gene TRBV5-1; TRBD2 matches 8 bases. V was pared by 7 bases and J by 8 bases, with 14 bases of the junction left unmatched. The CDR3 runs to 15 residues. Germline V gives CDR1 SGHRS, CDR2 YFSETQ. The CDR3 protein is CASQEYSGNEDEQFF. Here the CDR3 DNA reads TGCGCCAGCCAAGAATATAGCGGGAATGAGGATGAGCAGTTCTTC.

This clone was detected once. J is TRBJ1-1 and V is TRBV10-2, with D possibly being TRBD1 (5 bases). CDR3 length: 12 amino acids. Trimming stripped 5 bases from V and 4 bases from J, with 8 bases between. Germline loops: CDR1 WSHSY, CDR2 SAAADI. CDR3: CASSFDSTEAFF. For the CDR3, the DNA is TGCGCCAGCAGTTTTGACAGCACTGAAGCTTTCTTT.

This clone was observed a handful of times. The chain couples TRBV29-1 to TRBJ1-3; no definite D call. Per the germline V gene, CDR1 is SQVTM and CDR2 is ANQGSEA. The V end lost 6 bases, the J end lost 0 bases, and 12 bases lay between the germline ends. CDR3 length: 14 amino acids. CDR3 DNA: TGCAGCGTACTCGACAATCACTCTGGAAACACCATATATTTT. Translated: CSVLDNHSGNTIYF.

The chain has TRBV5-6 and TRBJ2-1; D gene uncertain. V shed 4 bases and J shed 4 bases, with 9 bases lying between them. The CDR3 is 13 residues long. Germline CDR1 reads SGHDT; CDR2 reads YYEEEE. The CDR3 DNA follows: TGTGCCAGCAGCATTGGACCTTACAATGAGCAGTTCTTC. Amino acids: CASSIGPYNEQFF.

The gene calls are TRBV7-2 and TRBJ1-6; no reliable D call. Trimming took 6 bases from V and 0 from J, leaving 12 bases between them. The CDR3 has 16 residues. In germline, CDR1 is SGHTA, CDR2 FQGNSA. This CDR3 is CASRPRGDSYNSPLHF. CDR3 nucleotide sequence: TGTGCCAGCAGACCCCGAGGCGACTCCTATAATTCACCCCTCCACTTT.

The chain couples TRBV2 to TRBJ2-3; TRBD2 aligns across 14 bases. The V gene's germline CDR1 is SNHLY and CDR2 FYNNEI. This CDR3 has 17 amino acids. Trimming at V came to 4 bases and at J to 0 bases, leaving 3 bases not matched to a gene. The CDR3 region is CASSGGLAGGSTDTQYF. CDR3 coding DNA: TGTGCCAGCAGTGGTGGACTAGCGGGGGGTAGCACAGATACGCAGTATTTT.

This chain connects TRBV7-9 to TRBJ1-1; 7 bases align to TRBD1. Losses at the gene ends were 5 bases for V and 4 bases for J; bases not matched to a gene: 7. The V gene's germline CDR1 is SEHNR and CDR2 FQNEAQ (reference sequence). The CDR3 is 14 residues long. The CDR3 sequence: CASSPGQWITEAFF. For the CDR3, the DNA is TGTGCCAGCAGCCCGGGACAGTGGATCACTGAAGCTTTCTTT.

The J gene is TRBJ2-7, the V gene TRBV7-9; 11 nucleotides line up with TRBD2. Germline-derived CDR1 and CDR2 are SEHNR and FQNEAQ (reference sequence). V dropped 5 bases and J dropped 2; count of bases not matched to a gene: 8. The CDR3 has 16 amino acids. The CDR3: CASSILAGEGAYEQYF. The CDR3 DNA reads as TGTGCCAGCAGCATACTAGCGGGAGAAGGGGCCTACGAGCAGTACTTC.

This clone was recorded only once. V gene TRBV19 combines with J gene TRBJ2-6, with 7 bases fitting TRBD1. The ends lost 8 bases at V and 0 bases at J; junction bases unmatched: 7. Germline values: CDR1 LNHDA, CDR2 SQIVND (reference sequence). The CDR3 is made up of 16 amino acids. The CDR3 loop is CASSGQHYSGANVLTF. The CDR3 coding sequence is TGTGCCAGTTCGGGACAGCACTACTCTGGGGCCAACGTCCTGACTTTC.

This sequence joins TRBV11-2 and TRBJ1-3; 7 positions agree with TRBD1. The V segment lost 5 bases and the J segment 8 bases; nucleotides outside the gene matches: 6. Germline-derived CDR1 and CDR2 are SGHAT and FQNNGV. This CDR3 has 13 residues. The CDR3 reads CASSLGGSDTIYF. The CDR3, as DNA: TGTGCCAGCAGCCTAGGGGGCTCGGACACCATATATTTT.

The chain employs TRBV7-2 and TRBJ2-1; TRBD2 matches 13 bases. V trimming: 3 bases; J trimming: 4 bases; junction bases outside the gene matches: 6. CDR1 is SGHTA, CDR2 FQGNSA, per germline. The CDR3 runs 17 residues. For the CDR3, the DNA is TGTGCCAGCAGCTTCGGACTAGCGGGAGACACTTACAATGAGCAGTTCTTC. Translation: CASSFGLAGDTYNEQFF.

The chain combines TRBV15 with TRBJ2-2; D not certain. Trimming shortened V by 0 bases and J by 1 base, and 3 bases separated the two germline ends. Germline loops: CDR1 LNHNV, CDR2 YYDKDF (reference sequence). The CDR3 consists of 14 residues. The CDR3 is CATSREMNTGELFF. In DNA form, the CDR3 reads TGTGCCACCAGCAGAGAAATGAACACCGGGGAGCTGTTTTTT.

The chain recombines TRBV7-8 with TRBJ2-7, with a weak D call TRBD2 (6 bases). CDR1 and CDR2 from the germline V gene are SGHVS and FQNEAQ. The CDR3 spans 14 residues. Trimming took off 3 bases at V and 5 bases at J, with 14 bases between the two ends. In DNA form, the CDR3 reads TGTGCCAGCAGCTTTTGGTCGGGGGACGACGAGCAGTACTTC. This gives the protein CASSFWSGDDEQYF.

A single count supports this clone. The rearrangement uses TRBV6-5 and TRBJ1-1; weak D call: TRBD1 (5 bases). From germline, CDR1 is MNHEY and CDR2 SVGAGI. CDR3 length: 14 residues. V gave up 5 bases and J gave up 4 bases, with 14 bases separating them. This chain's CDR3 is CASSPGGVPTEAFF. The CDR3 DNA is TGTGCCAGCAGTCCGGGGGGAGTGCCCACTGAAGCTTTCTTT.

J is TRBJ2-5 and V is TRBV7-9; D remains ambiguous. The CDR3 loop spans 12 amino acids. V was shortened by 6 bases and J by 5 bases, with 10 bases between the two germline ends. The V gene's germline CDR1 is SEHNR and CDR2 FQNEAQ (reference sequence). CDR3 DNA: TGTGCCAGCAGTAAGATCGTGGAGACCCAGTACTTC. Translating gives CASSKIVETQYF. Full variable domain (missing parts from reference TRBV7-9 and TRBJ2-5): DTGVSQNPRHKITKRGQNVTFRCDPISEHNRLYWYRQTLGQGPEFLTYFQNEAQLEKSRLLSDRFSAERPKGSFSTLEIQRTEQGDSAMYLCASSKIVETQYFGPGTRLLVL.

The chain couples TRBV4-3 to TRBJ2-1; D might be TRBD1 (6 bases). Per germline, CDR1 LGHNA and CDR2 YSLEER. There are 16 residues in the CDR3. V was trimmed by 0 bases and J by 3 bases, leaving 12 bases between them. CDR3 bases: TGCGCCAGCAGCCAAGATCTGGGCAGGGGCTACAATGAGCAGTTCTTC. Translated: CASSQDLGRGYNEQFF.

The chain carries TRBV11-2 and TRBJ2-7, with D possibly matching TRBD1 (6 bases). Germline V gene sequence: CDR1 SGHAT, CDR2 FQNNGV. The V end lost 5 bases, the J end lost 5 bases, and 16 bases lay between the germline ends. The CDR3 length is 14 residues. The CDR3 sequence is CASSRLRGGDEQYF. For the CDR3, the DNA is TGTGCCAGCAGCCGGCTCCGAGGGGGTGACGAGCAGTACTTC.

Of note for this clone: This clone may be a read error of a much larger clone one base away. Other DNA sequences from this sample encode an identical CDR3 as well. The V gene is TRBV13, the J gene TRBJ1-1, with a weak D call TRBD1 (5 bases). The V and J ends lost 0 bases and 4 bases respectively, with 6 bases between them. Looked up from germline, CDR1 is PRHDT and CDR2 is FYEKMQ (reference sequence). The CDR3 contains 13 residues. The CDR3 protein is CASSLGGGTEAFF. DNA for the CDR3: TGTGCCAGCAGCTTAGGGGGGGGCACTGAAGCTTTCTTT. The complete variable domain, with remaining parts taken from reference TRBV13 and TRBJ1-1, reads AAGVIQSPRHLIKEKRETATLKCYPIPRHDTVYWYQQGPGQDPQFLISFYEKMQSDKGSIPDRFSAQQFSDYHSELNMSSLELGDSALYFCASSLGGGTEAFFGQGTRLTVV.

V and J are TRBV19 and TRBJ1-1, with D unclear. V lost 5 bases and J lost 5, with 15 bases in between. Looked up from germline, CDR1 is LNHDA and CDR2 is SQIVND (reference sequence). CDR3 length: 14 residues. The chain's CDR3 is CASSVEGVKTEAFF. CDR3 sequence (DNA): TGTGCCAGTAGTGTTGAGGGTGTTAAGACTGAAGCTTTCTTT.

The rearrangement joins TRBV4-1 to TRBJ2-3; no firm D call. Germline V gene data show CDR1 as MGHRA and CDR2 as YSYEKL. The CDR3 sequence is 14 residues long. V lost 1 base, J lost 2 bases, and 7 bases lay in between. In DNA form, the CDR3 reads TGCGCCAGCAGCCAAGGACCTGACACAGATACGCAGTATTTT. Translation: CASSQGPDTDTQYF.

The rearrangement uses TRBV4-3 and TRBJ2-3, with 9 bases aligning to TRBD2. Germline V gives CDR1 LGHNA, CDR2 YSLEER. This CDR3 contains 17 residues. The V and J ends lost 0 bases and 5 bases, in that order; junction bases with no gene match: 9. The CDR3 DNA follows: TGCGCCAGCAGCCAAGAGATCATAGCGGGAGCGGAAGATACGCAGTATTTT. It encodes CASSQEIIAGAEDTQYF.

The chain recombines TRBV9 with TRBJ2-5; D possibly uses TRBD1 or TRBD2 (6 bases each). This CDR3 has 14 residues. CDR1 SGDLS and CDR2 YYNGEE come from the germline V gene. The ends were cut back, 3 bases at V and 7 bases at J, with 16 bases in the middle. Here the CDR3 reads CASSEGGGVVTQYF. The CDR3 nucleotides are TGTGCCAGCAGCGAGGGGGGCGGAGTGGTGACCCAGTACTTC.